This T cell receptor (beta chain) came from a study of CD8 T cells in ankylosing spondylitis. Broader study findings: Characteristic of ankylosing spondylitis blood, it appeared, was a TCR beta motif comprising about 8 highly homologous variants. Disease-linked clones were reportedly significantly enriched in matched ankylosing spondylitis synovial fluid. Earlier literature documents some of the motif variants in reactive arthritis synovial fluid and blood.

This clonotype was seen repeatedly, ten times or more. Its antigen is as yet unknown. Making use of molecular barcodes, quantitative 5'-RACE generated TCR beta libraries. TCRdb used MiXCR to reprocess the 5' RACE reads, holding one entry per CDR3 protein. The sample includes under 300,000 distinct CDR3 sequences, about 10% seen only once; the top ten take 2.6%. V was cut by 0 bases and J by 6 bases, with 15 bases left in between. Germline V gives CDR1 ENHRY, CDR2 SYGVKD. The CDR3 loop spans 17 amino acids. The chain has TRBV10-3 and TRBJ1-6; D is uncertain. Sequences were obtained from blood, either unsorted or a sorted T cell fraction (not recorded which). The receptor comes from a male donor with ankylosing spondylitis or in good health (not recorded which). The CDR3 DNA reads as TGTGCCATCAGTGAGTCGGGGATCGGAGGTGGTAATTCACCCCTCCACTTT. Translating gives CAISESGIGGGNSPLHF.